The sequence of this T cell receptor (beta chain) was determined in a study of T-cell reconstitution after alpha-beta-depleted transplantation in children. This clonotype was counted only a few times. J gave up 7 bases and V 3 bases, and 8 bases lay outside the gene matches. The CDR3 is 15 amino acids. Unique molecular identifiers were incorporated into the prepared TCRbeta library. TCRdb reprocessed the PCR reads via MiXCR and lists one record per CDR3 protein. This table has a few hundred thousand distinct CDR3 sequences, about 9.4% appearing once. Specimen: PBMCs from the stem cell graft donor, collected from the stem cell graft. The chain carries TRBV12-3 or TRBV12-4 and TRBJ2-1; 8 bases fit TRBD2. The TCR comes from a human donor who donated a stem cell graft to a child with acute lymphoblastic leukemia. As DNA, the CDR3 is TGTGCCAGCAGTTTGGGGACTAGTCCTTGGAATGAGCAGTTCTTC. It yields the protein CASSLGTSPWNEQFF.